This entry features one T cell receptor (beta chain) sequence. This entry is derived from a study of blood T cell repertoires in COVID-19. Study summary: T cells, B-cell-depleted T cells, or PBMCs provided the cDNA or gDNA that served as material.

In the original analysis: For nucleated cells, counts were estimated from reference gene primer amplification. Assay used: immunoSEQ multiplex PCR; TCRdb lists only in-frame clones, some missing. The V and J calls and the clone size are those of that table, but D and trimming were determined from the DNA. The table records roughly 230,000 clones, around four fifths of them present only once. The V and J ends lost 5 bases and 5 bases, in that order; junction bases with no gene match: 9. Germline V gene lookup returns CDR1 MNHEY and CDR2 SVGAGI. This CDR3 comprises 15 residues. The chain employs TRBV6-5 and TRBJ1-2; 9 nucleotides match TRBD1. The TCR comes from a woman aged 55-70 years with active or convalescent COVID-19. Sequenced: peripheral blood. The CDR3 DNA follows: TGTGCCAGCAGTCGCGGGGGACAGGGTTCGTATGGCTACACCTTC. The encoded protein is CASSRGGQGSYGYTF.